The next 5 T cell receptor beta chains were all read from a single sample in a study of blood T cell repertoires in COVID-19. Sequencing used immunoSEQ multiplex PCR; TCRdb keeps in-frame clones, though not all of them. The sample yields 250,000 or so clones, about four fifths seen once. Specimen: PBMCs or T cells enriched from blood (not recorded which). The receptors were sampled from a woman aged 40 to 50 who had been exposed to COVID-19.

V is TRBV2 and J is TRBJ2-3; TRBD1 agrees at 7 bases. CDR1 and CDR2 from the germline V gene are SNHLY and FYNNEI. The CDR3 runs 16 residues. V gave up 4 bases and J gave up 0 bases; unmatched junction bases: 7. Written as DNA, the CDR3 is TGTGCCAGCAGTGGAGGGACAGAAATTAGCACAGATACGCAGTATTTT. It codes for CASSGGTEISTDTQYF.

This chain uses TRBV6-6 with TRBJ1-2; D may be TRBD1 (6 bases). The CDR3 has 13 residues. V was pared by 6 bases and J by 6 bases, with 14 bases between. The V gene's germline CDR1 is MNHNY and CDR2 SVGAGI (reference sequence). CDR3 protein: CASRTQGSDGYTF. CDR3 DNA sequence: TGTGCCAGCAGAACACAGGGTTCGGATGGCTACACCTTC.

V gene TRBV27 combines with J gene TRBJ1-2, with a weak D call TRBD1 (5 bases). Trimming removed 5 bases at V and 6 bases at J, with 13 bases between. Germline loops: CDR1 MNHEY, CDR2 SMNVEV (reference sequence). The CDR3 covers 13 residues. Written as DNA, the CDR3 is TGTGCCAGCAGTGGGGTTTCGGGGGATGGCTACACCTTC. This encodes CASSGVSGDGYTF.

The J gene is TRBJ1-1, the V gene TRBV18; 8 positions match TRBD1. CDR1 is KGHSH, CDR2 LQKENI, per germline. This CDR3 has 16 residues. V shed 6 bases, J shed 1 base, and the junction held 10 bases outside the gene matches. This CDR3 is CASSPNQGAENTEAFF. The CDR3 bases are TGTGCCAGCTCTCCAAACCAGGGGGCAGAGAACACTGAAGCTTTCTTT.

This clone occurred once. The chain recombines TRBV5-1 with TRBJ2-1; D possibly corresponds to TRBD1 (6 bases). V was shortened by 4 bases and J by 0 bases, with 8 bases between the two germline ends. CDR1 and CDR2 from the germline V gene are SGHRS and YFSETQ. The CDR3 consists of 14 residues. CDR3 amino acids: CASSAGVSYNEQFF. The DNA for the CDR3 is TGCGCCAGCAGCGCAGGGGTCTCCTACAATGAGCAGTTCTTC.